A single sample is the source of the 6 T cell receptor beta chains below, sequenced in a study of shared clonotypes between healthy human individuals. The repertoire was sequenced with immunoSEQ multiplex PCR; TCRdb's copy has only in-frame clones and lacks some. The sample carries hundreds of thousands of clones, approximately 79% recorded once. The sequenced sample consisted of memory CD4+ T cells sorted from blood. The subset: CD45RA-negative fraction. These receptors were taken from a woman aged 25 to 45 in good health.

The chain links TRBV5-1 to TRBJ2-1; 7 bases agree with TRBD2. Germline V gene data show CDR1 as SGHRS and CDR2 as YFSETQ. Trimming removed 2 bases from V and 5 bases from J; junction bases left unmatched: 10. The CDR3 runs to 16 residues. The CDR3 here is CASSLWTRTTNNEQFF. CDR3 nucleotide sequence: TGCGCCAGCAGCTTATGGACTAGGACTACCAACAATGAGCAGTTCTTC. The whole variable domain, filled in from reference TRBV5-1 and TRBJ2-1, reads KAGVTQTPRYLIKTRGQQVTLSCSPISGHRSVSWYQQTPGQGLQFLFEYFSETQRNKGNFPGRFSGRQFSNSRSEMNVSTLELGDSALYLCASSLWTRTTNNEQFFGPGTRLTVL.

CDR3 amino acids: CASSLPVDTGELFF. DNA of the CDR3: TGTGCCAGCAGCTTACCCGTTGACACCGGGGAGCTGTTTTTT. The chain links TRBV7-6 to TRBJ2-2; D is unresolved. The V gene lost 2 bases and the J gene lost 3 bases, with 7 bases spanning the gap. The germline V gene has CDR1 SGHVS and CDR2 FNYEAQ. The CDR3 totals 14 residues.

The V call is TRBV11-3, the J call TRBJ2-1; D is undetermined. The V gene's germline CDR1 is SGHNT and CDR2 YENEEA. The CDR3 has 13 amino acids. The germline V and J ends were trimmed by 5 bases and 9 bases, with 14 bases remaining between them. CDR3 amino acids: CASSSVFSGEQFF. In DNA form, the CDR3 reads TGTGCCAGCAGCAGCGTTTTTTCCGGTGAGCAGTTCTTC.

The chain uses TRBV19 and TRBJ2-1; 12 bases match TRBD2. CDR3 length: 15 residues. J lost 9 bases, V lost 3 bases, and 6 bases had no gene match. The germline gives CDR1 LNHDA, CDR2 SQIVND (reference sequence). DNA for the CDR3: TGTGCCAGTAGTATCCGACTAGCGGGAGCAGGTGAGCAGTTCTTC. Residues: CASSIRLAGAGEQFF. The complete variable domain, with remaining parts taken from reference TRBV19 and TRBJ2-1, reads DGGITQSPKYLFRKEGQNVTLSCEQNLNHDAMYWYRQDPGQGLRLIYYSQIVNDFQKGDIAEGYSVSREKKESFPLTVTSAQKNPTAFYLCASSIRLAGAGEQFFGPGTRLTVL.

This clone came up many times. This CDR3 is also generated by other DNA sequences in the sample. The chain has TRBV28 and TRBJ1-3; D perhaps matches TRBD1 (5 bases). V dropped 6 bases and J dropped 0 bases, with 6 bases sitting between them. This CDR3 comprises 13 residues. CDR1 is MDHEN, CDR2 SYDVKM, per germline. The CDR3 spells CASSDSSGNTIYF. As DNA, the CDR3 is TGTGCCAGCAGCGACAGCTCTGGAAACACCATATATTTT.

J is TRBJ1-4 and V is TRBV5-1; D is unresolved. Per the germline V gene, CDR1 is SGHRS and CDR2 is YFSETQ. V lost 4 bases, J lost 0 bases, and 10 bases lay in between. The CDR3 runs 15 residues. The CDR3 spells CASSAREATNEKLFF. The CDR3 region has the DNA TGCGCCAGCAGCGCAAGGGAGGCAACTAATGAAAAACTGTTTTTT.